The sequence of this T cell receptor beta chain was determined in a study of T cell changes during pregnancy in multiple sclerosis. This CDR3 has 13 amino acids. Germline V gene lookup returns CDR1 MNHEY and CDR2 SVGAGI. V was shortened by 5 bases and J by 3 bases, with 7 bases between the two germline ends. Some clones are missing from TCRdb's copy, which holds only in-frame ones; the method was immunoSEQ multiplex PCR. Among approximately 59,000 clones listed, approximately 90% were seen once. The sample in question was peripheral blood, obtained in the third trimester of pregnancy. The source is a female donor in good health, enrolled as a control in a pregnancy study. The chain is built from TRBV6-5 and TRBJ2-2, with no clear D. In DNA, the CDR3 is TGTGCCAGCAGTGAGCGACACACCGGGGAGCTGTTTTTT. Its translation is CASSERHTGELFF.